These T cell receptor beta chains were read from a single sample in a study of blood T cell repertoires in COVID-19. The protocol was immunoSEQ multiplex PCR, while the TCRdb copy is restricted to in-frame clones and leaves out a portion. The sample lists approximately 150,000 clones; around nine tenths were seen once. Input material: peripheral blood. These receptors originate from a woman aged 45-59 years with active or convalescent COVID-19. CDR3s include the opening cysteine and the closing phenylalanine or tryptophan. Each record gives: CDR3 DNA, CDR3 protein, V gene, clone size, J gene, D gene. The D gene is left open where the match is weak. Size values are once, few and many counts, or a class for expanded clones, and some rows have none.

cdr3_nt: TGTGCCTGGAGTGTCAGGGGGGTGGAAGAAAAACTGTTTTTT
cdr3_aa: CAWSVRGVEEKLFF
v_call: TRBV30
clone_size: .
j_call: TRBJ1-4
d_call: TRBD1

cdr3_nt: TGTGCCAGCAGCCAAGCTTTGGCAGGGGGCATCGGGGAGCTGTTTTTT
cdr3_aa: CASSQALAGGIGELFF
v_call: TRBV3-1/TRBV3-2
clone_size: few
j_call: TRBJ2-2
d_call: TRBD1

cdr3_nt: TGTGCCTGGACGACAGGCTACTCTGGAAACACCATATATTTT
cdr3_aa: CAWTTGYSGNTIYF
v_call: TRBV30
clone_size: .
j_call: TRBJ1-3
d_call: .

cdr3_nt: TGTGCCAGCAGCTTGGACAGGGGGCTCGGGGAGACCCAGTACTTC
cdr3_aa: CASSLDRGLGETQYF
v_call: TRBV7-8
clone_size: once
j_call: TRBJ2-5
d_call: TRBD1

cdr3_nt: TGTGCCAGCAGGTACATGGACAAATCACCCCTCCACTTT
cdr3_aa: CASRYMDKSPLHF
v_call: TRBV6-2/TRBV6-3
clone_size: .
j_call: TRBJ1-6
d_call: .

cdr3_nt: TGTGCCAGCAGTTCCAGACAAGAGACCCAGTACTTC
cdr3_aa: CASSSRQETQYF
v_call: TRBV28
clone_size: .
j_call: TRBJ2-5
d_call: .

cdr3_nt: TGTGCCAGCAGCCCCCCCGGCGATGGAGATTCTTTCGCGAACACCGGGGAGCTGTTTTTT
cdr3_aa: CASSPPGDGDSFANTGELFF
v_call: TRBV7-8
clone_size: .
j_call: TRBJ2-2
d_call: .

cdr3_nt: TGCGCCAGCAGCTCCGACAGGGTCGTCAATCAGCCCCAGCATTTT
cdr3_aa: CASSSDRVVNQPQHF
v_call: TRBV5-1
clone_size: .
j_call: TRBJ1-5
d_call: TRBD1

cdr3_nt: TGTGCCAGCAGCCAAGTAGTAAGCGGGAGCTACGAGCAGTACTTC
cdr3_aa: CASSQVVSGSYEQYF
v_call: TRBV4-2
clone_size: once
j_call: TRBJ2-7
d_call: TRBD2

cdr3_nt: TGTGCCAGCAGTCCGGGACAGGGACGGAACACTGAAGCTTTCTTT
cdr3_aa: CASSPGQGRNTEAFF
v_call: TRBV27
clone_size: .
j_call: TRBJ1-1
d_call: TRBD1

cdr3_nt: TGTGCCATCAGTGAGTCAATCGACAGAGTCTCCTACAATGAGCAGTTCTTC
cdr3_aa: CAISESIDRVSYNEQFF
v_call: TRBV10-3
clone_size: .
j_call: TRBJ2-1
d_call: .

cdr3_nt: TGCGCCAGCAGCCCTCTGGTGGCTAGCGGGCCAGATACGCAGTATTTT
cdr3_aa: CASSPLVASGPDTQYF
v_call: TRBV4-3
clone_size: .
j_call: TRBJ2-3
d_call: TRBD2

cdr3_nt: TGCGCCAGCAGCTTGGACCTAGCGATCGACGAGCAGTACTTC
cdr3_aa: CASSLDLAIDEQYF
v_call: TRBV5-1
clone_size: .
j_call: TRBJ2-7
d_call: .

cdr3_nt: TGTGCCAGCAGCTCCGGGACTAGCGGGGTCCCGTCTAGCACAGATACGCAGTATTTT
cdr3_aa: CASSSGTSGVPSSTDTQYF
v_call: TRBV11-2
clone_size: once
j_call: TRBJ2-3
d_call: TRBD2

cdr3_nt: TGTGCCTGTTCTACTAGCGGGGGCTCCTACAATGAGCAGTTCTTC
cdr3_aa: CACSTSGGSYNEQFF
v_call: TRBV30
clone_size: .
j_call: TRBJ2-1
d_call: TRBD2

cdr3_nt: TGTGCCAGCACATCCGGGACAGAAGCTTTCTTT
cdr3_aa: CASTSGTEAFF
v_call: TRBV18
clone_size: .
j_call: TRBJ1-1
d_call: .

cdr3_nt: TGTGCCAGCAGCCGTTTGACAGGTCTAGCCAAAAACATTCAGTACTTC
cdr3_aa: CASSRLTGLAKNIQYF
v_call: TRBV6-2/TRBV6-3
clone_size: .
j_call: TRBJ2-4
d_call: .

cdr3_nt: TGTGCCAGCTCACCAGGACAGGGGGCTTCTAATGAAAAACTGTTTTTT
cdr3_aa: CASSPGQGASNEKLFF
v_call: TRBV18
clone_size: .
j_call: TRBJ1-4
d_call: TRBD1

cdr3_nt: TGTGCCAGCAGTATACAGGGTACTGAGACCCAGTACTTC
cdr3_aa: CASSIQGTETQYF
v_call: TRBV12-3/TRBV12-4
clone_size: .
j_call: TRBJ2-5
d_call: .

cdr3_nt: TGTGCCAGCAGCTCGGGACTAGCGGGAAACACAGATACGCAGTATTTT
cdr3_aa: CASSSGLAGNTDTQYF
v_call: TRBV7-2
clone_size: once
j_call: TRBJ2-3
d_call: TRBD2

cdr3_nt: TGTGCCAGCAGTTCGGGACAGGGTCTTCAGCCCCAGCATTTT
cdr3_aa: CASSSGQGLQPQHF
v_call: TRBV6-2/TRBV6-3
clone_size: once
j_call: TRBJ1-5
d_call: TRBD1

cdr3_nt: TGTGCCAGCAGCTTAATAACGGGGACAGGCGGTTACGAGCAGTACTTC
cdr3_aa: CASSLITGTGGYEQYF
v_call: TRBV7-2
clone_size: once
j_call: TRBJ2-7
d_call: TRBD1

cdr3_nt: TGTGCCAGCAGTCAGGACAGCCACTTATTCAGGTACGCTGAAGCTTTCTTT
cdr3_aa: CASSQDSHLFRYAEAFF
v_call: TRBV5-6
clone_size: once
j_call: TRBJ1-1
d_call: .

cdr3_nt: TGTGCCAGCTCACCCGGGGGAGGTCCCACTGAAGCTTTCTTT
cdr3_aa: CASSPGGGPTEAFF
v_call: TRBV18
clone_size: .
j_call: TRBJ1-1
d_call: .

cdr3_nt: TGTGCCAGCAGATCGGGACAGGGGACAACTAATGAAAAACTGTTTTTT
cdr3_aa: CASRSGQGTTNEKLFF
v_call: TRBV6-6
clone_size: .
j_call: TRBJ1-4
d_call: TRBD1

cdr3_nt: TGTGCCAGCAGCCAAGATCCCGGGGTAAACCATGGCTACACCTTC
cdr3_aa: CASSQDPGVNHGYTF
v_call: TRBV14
clone_size: .
j_call: TRBJ1-2
d_call: .

cdr3_nt: TGTGCCAGCAGCTTAAAGGCAGGCCGGAACACTGAAGCTTTCTTT
cdr3_aa: CASSLKAGRNTEAFF
v_call: TRBV5-8
clone_size: .
j_call: TRBJ1-1
d_call: .

cdr3_nt: TGTGCCAGCAGCCAAGATTATCAGGCCGGCGCCTACGAGCAGTACTTC
cdr3_aa: CASSQDYQAGAYEQYF
v_call: TRBV3-1/TRBV3-2
clone_size: .
j_call: TRBJ2-7
d_call: .

cdr3_nt: TGCGCCAGCAGCCAAGACCGGACACCCTCTGGAAACACCATATATTTT
cdr3_aa: CASSQDRTPSGNTIYF
v_call: TRBV4-3
clone_size: .
j_call: TRBJ1-3
d_call: .

cdr3_nt: TGTGCCAGCAGCCGTAGTAGGAACACCGGGGAGCTGTTTTTT
cdr3_aa: CASSRSRNTGELFF
v_call: TRBV14
clone_size: .
j_call: TRBJ2-2
d_call: .

cdr3_nt: TGTGCCAGCAGCCACGCGGGACAGCCGAACTTC
cdr3_aa: CASSHAGQPNF
v_call: TRBV11-2
clone_size: .
j_call: TRBJ1-2
d_call: TRBD1

cdr3_nt: TGTGCCAGCAGATCGTTTCAGGACTCCTATAATTCACCCCTCCACTTT
cdr3_aa: CASRSFQDSYNSPLHF
v_call: TRBV5-4
clone_size: .
j_call: TRBJ1-6
d_call: .

cdr3_nt: TGCGCCAGCAGCTTGGTGGGCCAGCCCAACTCTGGAAACACCATATATTTT
cdr3_aa: CASSLVGQPNSGNTIYF
v_call: TRBV5-1
clone_size: .
j_call: TRBJ1-3
d_call: .

cdr3_nt: TGTGCCTGGATTGGACTAGCGGGAAATCCCAGGATACCGAACACCGGGGAGCTGTTTTTT
cdr3_aa: CAWIGLAGNPRIPNTGELFF
v_call: TRBV30
clone_size: .
j_call: TRBJ2-2
d_call: TRBD2

cdr3_nt: TGTGCCAGCAGCTTGTCCAGGGGCGCTGGGGTGGACACTGAAGCTTTCTTT
cdr3_aa: CASSLSRGAGVDTEAFF
v_call: TRBV7-9
clone_size: .
j_call: TRBJ1-1
d_call: .

cdr3_nt: TGTGCCACCAGCTTCCAGGGGGGAAACACCATATATTTT
cdr3_aa: CATSFQGGNTIYF
v_call: TRBV15
clone_size: .
j_call: TRBJ1-3
d_call: .

cdr3_nt: TGTGCCTGGAAGGACAGGGGATCTCAGGAGACCCAGTACTTC
cdr3_aa: CAWKDRGSQETQYF
v_call: TRBV30
clone_size: .
j_call: TRBJ2-5
d_call: TRBD1

cdr3_nt: TGTGCCAGCAGCTTGGAGGGGGCGGTCGAGCAGTACTTC
cdr3_aa: CASSLEGAVEQYF
v_call: TRBV5-4
clone_size: .
j_call: TRBJ2-7
d_call: TRBD1

cdr3_nt: TGTGCCTGTCTGGGGACGGCGGGAAGAAGGGGTGAGCAGTTCTTC
cdr3_aa: CACLGTAGRRGEQFF
v_call: TRBV30
clone_size: .
j_call: TRBJ2-1
d_call: .

cdr3_nt: TGTGCCAGCAGCCAAGTGGATCAGGGCGAGCAGTACTTC
cdr3_aa: CASSQVDQGEQYF
v_call: TRBV3-1/TRBV3-2
clone_size: .
j_call: TRBJ2-7
d_call: .

cdr3_nt: TGCGCCAGCACTCCACAGGGGGCGAGGGAGCAGTACTTC
cdr3_aa: CASTPQGAREQYF
v_call: TRBV5-1
clone_size: .
j_call: TRBJ2-7
d_call: TRBD1

cdr3_nt: TGTGCCAGCAGCGAGACAGGATATAGCAATCAGCCCCAGCATTTT
cdr3_aa: CASSETGYSNQPQHF
v_call: TRBV4-2
clone_size: .
j_call: TRBJ1-5
d_call: .

cdr3_nt: TGTGCCTGGAGGTCGGGACTAGCGGGAAATGCGTTCTTC
cdr3_aa: CAWRSGLAGNAFF
v_call: TRBV30
clone_size: .
j_call: TRBJ2-1
d_call: TRBD2

cdr3_nt: TGCAGCGTTGCGCGGGGACAGGGGTACACTGAAGCTTTCTTT
cdr3_aa: CSVARGQGYTEAFF
v_call: TRBV29-1
clone_size: .
j_call: TRBJ1-1
d_call: TRBD1

cdr3_nt: TGTGCCTGGAGTGTACAGGGGACTGGAAACACCATATATTTT
cdr3_aa: CAWSVQGTGNTIYF
v_call: TRBV30
clone_size: .
j_call: TRBJ1-3
d_call: TRBD1

cdr3_nt: TGTGCCAGCAGCCAACAGCAGAACACTGAAGCTTTCTTT
cdr3_aa: CASSQQQNTEAFF
v_call: TRBV7-3
clone_size: .
j_call: TRBJ1-1
d_call: .

cdr3_nt: TGTGCCAGCAGCCAATTGGGACAGGGCTATGGCTACACCTTC
cdr3_aa: CASSQLGQGYGYTF
v_call: TRBV16
clone_size: .
j_call: TRBJ1-2
d_call: TRBD1

cdr3_nt: TGTGCCAGCAGCACCTGGGGACAGGGCTACAATGAGCAGTTCTTC
cdr3_aa: CASSTWGQGYNEQFF
v_call: TRBV7-2
clone_size: .
j_call: TRBJ2-1
d_call: TRBD1

cdr3_nt: TGTGCCAGCAGCCAAGGACAGGGGGGCACCGGGGAGCTGTTTTTT
cdr3_aa: CASSQGQGGTGELFF
v_call: TRBV3-1/TRBV3-2
clone_size: once
j_call: TRBJ2-2
d_call: TRBD1

cdr3_nt: TGTGCCAGCTCACGGGACAGGGCCTACGAGCAGTACTTC
cdr3_aa: CASSRDRAYEQYF
v_call: TRBV18
clone_size: .
j_call: TRBJ2-7
d_call: TRBD1